This T cell receptor beta chain derives from a study of T cell responses to AZD1222 COVID-19 vaccine. The repertoire was sequenced with immunoSEQ multiplex PCR; TCRdb's copy has only in-frame clones and lacks some. The table has approximately 180,000 clones, about 93% seen once. The V end was cut by 10 bases, the J end by 3 bases, with 9 bases between. The CDR3 runs to 11 residues. The germline CDR1 and CDR2 sequences are MGHDK and SYGVNS. Study outcomes and limitations: The study identified only five to seven AZD1222 recipients as seropositive at baseline. White British ancestry dominated among donors, who included more females, and clonal diversity was possibly underestimated. Dominant at 160-218 and 743-854, vaccine-associated CD4 TCRs also spanned spike.

For this clone: Its antigen is not identified.

This specimen consisted of peripheral blood, obtained 28 days after the second dose of the MenACWY control vaccine. The clonotype originates from an adult who received the MenACWY meningococcal vaccine as a control. The V and J genes are TRBV25-1 and TRBJ1-1; D not certain. The CDR3 here is CATQDYTEAFF. DNA for the CDR3: TGTGCCACCCAAGACTACACTGAAGCTTTCTTT.